This T cell receptor (beta chain) was captured by sequencing in a study of read filtering for tumor transcriptome and immune sequencing. This library used approximately 390 ng RNA and molecular barcoded adaptors spanning alpha/delta and beta/gamma chains. TCRdb ran MiXCR on the reads and lists one entry per CDR3 protein. The repertoire holds more than 100,000 distinct CDR3 sequences, with over 10% as singletons. Study findings and constraints: Dropping single-read clonotypes raised IR-seq and RNA-seq shared-clonotype correlation.

In this sample, this clonotype turned up many times. The antigen is not known. V was shortened by 4 bases and J by 0 bases, with 21 bases between the two germline ends. This CDR3 contains 18 residues. Germline CDR1 MDHEN, CDR2 SYDVKM. V and J are TRBV28 and TRBJ1-1; D perhaps matches TRBD1 (5 bases). The TCR originated in a donor at least 40 years old with multiple myeloma. Sequencing was performed on a population of CD138-negative cells sorted from bone marrow. The CDR3 DNA reads as TGTGCCAGCAGTTCTTGGGGGAGGGCGGGCAAAGTGAACACTGAAGCTTTCTTT. Translation: CASSSWGRAGKVNTEAFF. The full variable domain, rest sourced from reference TRBV28 and TRBJ1-1, is DVKVTQSSRYLVKRTGEKVFLECVQDMDHENMFWYRQDPGLGLRLIYFSYDVKMKEKGDIPEGYSVSREKKERFSLILESASTNQTSMYLCASSSWGRAGKVNTEAFFGQGTRLTVV.